The rows below give T cell receptor beta chains drawn from one sample of a study of OX40 agonist ivuxolimab in advanced cancers. TCRdb keeps only in-frame clones here, not all; method: immunoSEQ multiplex PCR. The sample holds 65,000 to 85,000 clones, 75% to 90% seen once. Here the sequenced sample was CD4+ or CD8+ T cells sorted from blood, taken in a trial of the OX40 agonist ivuxolimab. Receptors were obtained from an adult with an advanced solid tumor such as melanoma, head and neck, liver or kidney cancer. The CDR3 runs from the conserved cysteine through the conserved F or W. The D gene is left open where the match is weak. Clone size is not always given. Where it is, it says once, few, many or a class for expanded clones.

j_gene,v_gene,abundance,d_gene,CDR3nt,CDR3aa
TRBJ1-2,TRBV2,NA,TRBD1,TGTGCCAGCAGCAACCGGGACAGGGATGGCTACACCTTC,CASSNRDRDGYTF
TRBJ1-3,TRBV5-3,NA,NA,TGTGCCAGAAGCCTCCGGACAGACGCCTCTGGAAACACCATATATTTT,CARSLRTDASGNTIYF
TRBJ1-4,TRBV5-1,NA,TRBD1,TGCGCCAGCAGCTCGGGGACAGGGGAAGGAAAACTGTTTTTT,CASSSGTGEGKLFF
TRBJ2-1,TRBV7-2,NA,TRBD1,TGTGCCAGCAGCTCGGGACAGCCCAATGAGCAGTTCTTC,CASSSGQPNEQFF
TRBJ1-5,TRBV7-9,few,NA,TGTGCCAGCAGCTCGCTCTACGCGGGGCCCCAGCATTTT,CASSSLYAGPQHF
TRBJ2-7,TRBV5-6,once,NA,TGTGCCAGCAGGAGAGGGATCTCCTACGAGCAGTACTTC,CASRRGISYEQYF
TRBJ2-7,TRBV28,NA,NA,TGTGCCAGCAGTTTAGGGAGCTCCTACGAGCAGTACTTC,CASSLGSSYEQYF
TRBJ1-5,TRBV20-1,NA,NA,TGCAGTACTAATCAGCCCCAGCATTTT,CSTNQPQHF
TRBJ2-7,TRBV5-5,NA,TRBD2,TGTGCCAGCAGCGGGGGACTAGCGGACGAGCAGTACTTC,CASSGGLADEQYF
TRBJ1-2,TRBV6-5,NA,NA,TGTGCCAGCAGAACGGCCGCGTCAGGCGATGGCTACACCTTC,CASRTAASGDGYTF
TRBJ1-1,TRBV7-6,NA,TRBD1,TGTGCCAGCAGCTCGGGACAGACGAACACTGAAGCTTTCTTT,CASSSGQTNTEAFF
TRBJ1-2,TRBV2,NA,NA,TGTGCCAGCAGTGACCGGGCCAGGGCTGACTATGGCTACACCTTC,CASSDRARADYGYTF
TRBJ2-1,TRBV19,NA,NA,TGTGCCAGTAGTATCCCAGCAGCCCATTACAATGAGCAGTTCTTC,CASSIPAAHYNEQFF
TRBJ2-4,TRBV14,NA,TRBD1,TGTGCCAGCAGCCATCACTCTTGGACAGGCAAAAACATTCAGTACTTC,CASSHHSWTGKNIQYF
TRBJ1-2,TRBV5-1,NA,TRBD1,TGCGCCAGCAGCTTAGGAGGGGGCCACTATGGCTACACCTTC,CASSLGGGHYGYTF
TRBJ1-5,TRBV28,many,NA,TGTGCCAGCAGTTCCCTGGCCGGGGGGGGTTATGTCGGCAATCAGCCCCAGCATTTT,CASSSLAGGGYVGNQPQHF
TRBJ1-1,TRBV18,NA,TRBD1,TGTGCCAGCTCACCACTGCAGGGGGCAGGGAACACTGAAGCTTTCTTT,CASSPLQGAGNTEAFF
TRBJ1-6,TRBV5-1,few,NA,TGCGCCAGCAGCCTCCTACAGGGCCAATCACCCCTCCACTTT,CASSLLQGQSPLHF
TRBJ2-1,TRBV28,NA,TRBD2,TGTGCTGGTTCGGGTCTAGCGGGCTACAATGAGCAGTTCTTC,CAGSGLAGYNEQFF
TRBJ2-7,TRBV28,few,NA,TGTGCCAGCAGTACGACCATTCCTCCCTACGAGCAGTACTTC,CASSTTIPPYEQYF
TRBJ1-2,TRBV4-1,NA,NA,TGCGCCAGCACAAAGGCAGGGAGCCAATCGAACACAATCGTCTATGGCTACACCTTC,CASTKAGSQSNTIVYGYTF
TRBJ2-2,TRBV5-1,NA,NA,TGCGCCAGCAGCTTAACCCTGGACACCGGGGAGCTGTTTTTT,CASSLTLDTGELFF
TRBJ1-2,TRBV28,NA,NA,TGTGCCAGCAGTTCCAGGGGCTATGGCTACACCTTC,CASSSRGYGYTF
TRBJ1-6,TRBV5-4,NA,TRBD1,TGTGCCAGCAGCTACCATACAAAACCCAGGGGGATTTATAATTCACCCCTCCACTTT,CASSYHTKPRGIYNSPLHF
TRBJ2-5,TRBV6-1,NA,TRBD1,TGTGCCAGCATGGTACAGGGGGCTCCAGAGACCCAGTACTTC,CASMVQGAPETQYF
TRBJ1-3,TRBV4-1,NA,NA,TGCGCCAGCACCCTCGAGGGATTTGGCAGCTCTGGAAACACCATATATTTT,CASTLEGFGSSGNTIYF
TRBJ1-5,TRBV4-1,NA,TRBD1,TGCGCCAGCAGCCAAGGCCCGGGACAGGGACGGCAGCCCCAGCATTTT,CASSQGPGQGRQPQHF
TRBJ2-1,TRBV6-6,NA,NA,TGTGCCAGCAGTTACTCGGGGCCGTACAATGAGCAGTTCTTC,CASSYSGPYNEQFF
TRBJ2-7,TRBV11-2,few,TRBD1,TGTGCCAGCAGCCCCAAACTCCCCGGGACAGGGGGCGAATACGAGCAGTACTTC,CASSPKLPGTGGEYEQYF
TRBJ2-7,TRBV6-1,NA,TRBD1,TGTGCCAGCAGCTCGGGGACAGGGGGCCTACGACGGTACTTC,CASSSGTGGLRRYF
TRBJ1-4,TRBV21-1,NA,NA,TGTGCCAGCGGTTGGTGCTCAACTAATGAAAAACTGTTTTTT,CASGWCSTNEKLFF
TRBJ1-5,TRBV4-2,NA,TRBD1,TGTGCCAGCAGCCAAGACAGGGGGGATCAGCCCCAGCATTTT,CASSQDRGDQPQHF
TRBJ1-1,TRBV6-1,NA,NA,TGTGCCAGCAGTAACCGTTGGGATGGCCTGTTT,CASSNRWDGLF
TRBJ2-5,TRBV9,once,TRBD1,TGTGCCAGCAGCGCCGGGACAGGGGGTCAAGAGACCCAGTACTTC,CASSAGTGGQETQYF
TRBJ2-3,TRBV6-5,NA,TRBD2,TGTGCCAGCAGTTCCCTGACTAGCGGGGAACCAGATACGCAGTATTTT,CASSSLTSGEPDTQYF
TRBJ2-3,TRBV6-5,NA,NA,TGTGCCAGCAGTTATTCAGATACGCAGTATTTT,CASSYSDTQYF
TRBJ1-3,TRBV9,NA,NA,TGTGCCAGCAGCGTCCGCCCCGCATCAACCTCTGGAAACACCATATATTTT,CASSVRPASTSGNTIYF